This entry lists 27 T cell receptor beta chains sequenced from one sample in a study of Ad26.COV2.S vaccination and SARS-CoV-2 variants (dated by TCRdb to about 2021). The sample's treatment or condition label, decoded: some 19 received Ad26.COV2.S at low or high dose, single or two shots; roughly five received placebo; per-sample allocation not given. For vaccine and placebo recipients, repertoires were sequenced using samples collected on day 63 after the first injection. Receptor amplification or capture employed the immunoSEQ multiplex PCR assay. TCRdb took this table from immuneACCESS and kept in-frame rearrangements with V and J called. Such tables lack part of the clones; where checked against another copy, unresolved V genes explain under half of the gap, and the rest is unexplained. The sample includes a few hundred thousand clones, with around 87% observed a single time. The top ten clones comprise about 3.6% of the sample.

Sequenced here: peripheral blood, sampled in a trial of Ad26.COV2.S vaccine versus placebo. The receptors shown here come from a person aged 18-60 years who received the Ad26.COV2.S COVID-19 vaccine or a placebo.

This chain links TRBV7-2 with TRBJ2-2; 7 nucleotides line up with TRBD1. Trimming at V came to 5 bases and at J to 2 bases, leaving 8 bases not matched to a gene. The CDR3 length is 16 residues. CDR1 and CDR2 (germline): SGHTA, FQGNSA. In DNA form, the CDR3 reads TGTGCCAGCAGCAAAACCTACAGGGGCAACACCGGGGAGCTGTTTTTT. Translating it yields CASSKTYRGNTGELFF.

The chain couples TRBV10-3 to TRBJ2-3, with a possible D match to TRBD2 (7 bases). The length of the CDR3 is 13 residues. V lost 7 bases and J lost 5, with 13 bases in between. Germline V gene sequence: CDR1 ENHRY, CDR2 SYGVKD. DNA for the CDR3: TGTGCCATCAAGCAGGGGAGGGGAGATACGCAGTATTTT. Amino acid sequence: CAIKQGRGDTQYF.

The J gene is TRBJ2-1, the V gene TRBV4-1, with 14 bases that match TRBD2. V dropped 6 bases and J dropped 7; count of bases not matched to a gene: 14. CDR1 is MGHRA and CDR2 is YSYEKL in the germline V gene. CDR3 length equals 18 residues. Written as DNA, the CDR3 is TGCGCCAGCAGACCCGGCGGACTAGCGGGGGGCCCTCGGAATGAGCAGTTCTTC. Amino acid sequence: CASRPGGLAGGPRNEQFF.

In its sample, this clone was seen a few times. The chain joins TRBV6-5 to TRBJ1-1, with 7 bases aligning to TRBD1. The CDR3 sequence is 13 residues long. CDR1 MNHEY and CDR2 SVGAGI come from the germline V gene. The V and J ends lost 7 bases and 4 bases, in that order; junction bases with no gene match: 6. The CDR3 loop reads CASKRDRTTEAFF. The CDR3 DNA reads as TGTGCCAGCAAGAGGGACAGAACCACTGAAGCTTTCTTT.

The chain links TRBV6-5 to TRBJ1-2; the D is unclear. The germline V gene has CDR1 MNHEY and CDR2 SVGAGI. The germline V and J ends were trimmed by 1 base and 1 base, with 7 bases remaining between them. This CDR3 is 14 amino acids long. CDR3 bases: TGTGCCAGCAGTTACTTAGTGGGTAACTATGGCTACACCTTC. Its protein product is CASSYLVGNYGYTF.

The table lists this clone with many counts. V usage is TRBV7-9 and J usage is TRBJ2-7; 10 bases are a match to TRBD1. Trimming cost V 0 bases and J 7 bases; bases outside gene matches: 6. CDR1 and CDR2 (germline): SEHNR, FQNEAQ (reference sequence). The CDR3 is made up of 15 amino acids. This chain's CDR3 is CASSLAGQGRGEQYF. In DNA, the CDR3 is TGTGCCAGCAGCTTAGCGGGACAGGGGCGGGGGGAGCAGTACTTC. Using reference TRBV7-9 and TRBJ2-7 for the parts outside the CDR3, the full variable domain is DTGVSQNPRHKITKRGQNVTFRCDPISEHNRLYWYRQTLGQGPEFLTYFQNEAQLEKSRLLSDRFSAERPKGSFSTLEIQRTEQGDSAMYLCASSLAGQGRGEQYFGPGTRLTVT.

The V gene is TRBV2, the J gene TRBJ1-5, with D possibly matching TRBD1 (6 bases). V lost 7 bases and J 5 bases, leaving 9 bases between the germline ends. The CDR3 is made up of 12 amino acids. Per the germline V gene, CDR1 is SNHLY and CDR2 is FYNNEI. The CDR3 sequence is CASTQGYQPQHF. The DNA for the CDR3 is TGTGCCAGCACTCAGGGGTATCAGCCCCAGCATTTT.

The rearrangement uses TRBV4-2 and TRBJ1-2; D possibly corresponds to TRBD1 (6 bases). V was clipped by 3 bases and J by 2 bases, with 10 bases between them. The CDR3 covers 14 residues. Germline lookup yields CDR1 LGHNA and CDR2 YNFKEQ. DNA of the CDR3: TGTGCCAGCAGCCATAGGACAGAGAACTATGGCTACACCTTC. Protein product: CASSHRTENYGYTF.

The CDR3 coding sequence is TGTGCCATCGCGGGTTCGGATACGCAGTATTTT. Translated: CAIAGSDTQYF. J is TRBJ2-3 and V is TRBV10-3; D perhaps matches TRBD2 (5 bases). Germline V gene lookup returns CDR1 ENHRY and CDR2 SYGVKD. V lost 8 bases, J lost 6 bases, and 9 bases lay in between. The CDR3 is 11 amino acids.

In its sample, this clone was seen once. The rearrangement links TRBV7-9 to TRBJ1-2; the D is unclear. The CDR3 length is 16 residues. V was trimmed by 0 bases and J by 0 bases, leaving 11 bases between them. The V gene's germline CDR1 is SEHNR and CDR2 FQNEAQ (reference sequence). The CDR3 DNA reads as TGTGCCAGCAGCTTAGCGGGGATCAGAGCTAACTATGGCTACACCTTC. It yields the protein CASSLAGIRANYGYTF.

This clone has only a few counts. The rearrangement joins TRBV6-1 to TRBJ2-2; either TRBD1 or TRBD2 may supply D (6 bases each). CDR3 length: 17 residues. Germline V gene lookup returns CDR1 MNHNS and CDR2 SASEGT. V lost 4 bases and J lost 0, with 15 bases in between. The CDR3 region is CASSATGASPNTGELFF. The CDR3 DNA reads TGTGCCAGCAGTGCCACGGGGGCCAGTCCGAACACCGGGGAGCTGTTTTTT.

The chain couples TRBV28 to TRBJ2-1, with 9 bases that match TRBD1. V lost 7 bases and J lost 4; bases outside the gene matches: 2. Germline V gene sequence: CDR1 MDHEN, CDR2 SYDVKM. CDR3 length: 13 residues. DNA for the CDR3: TGTGCCAGCATCGGACAGGGGTACAATGAGCAGTTCTTC. This gives the protein CASIGQGYNEQFF.

As for this clone: At one end the junction does not follow the germline gene, possibly because of a read error. The chain combines TRBV7-9 with TRBJ1-1; D is undetermined. The CDR3 contains 11 residues. Germline assignment: CDR1 SEHNR and CDR2 FQNEAQ (reference sequence). This CDR3 is CASSLDPEVFF. The CDR3 nucleotides are TGTGCCAGCAGCCTGGATCCTGAAGTTTTCTTT.

Worth noting for this clone: The sample has other DNA sequences that encode this CDR3 too. This chain links TRBV10-3 with TRBJ1-5; no firm D call. V lost 0 bases and J lost 2, with 5 bases in between. This CDR3 spans 14 amino acids. Per the germline V gene, CDR1 is ENHRY and CDR2 is SYGVKD. The CDR3 DNA is TGTGCCATCAGTGAGTCTGGTGGCAATCAGCCCCAGCATTTT. It is translated as CAISESGGNQPQHF.

The chain is built from TRBV19 and TRBJ2-7, with 7 positions matching TRBD1. CDR3 length: 14 amino acids. The trim removed 4 bases at V and 1 base at J, leaving 4 bases unmatched. Germline CDR1 and CDR2: LNHDA and SQIVND (reference sequence). The CDR3 DNA follows: TGTGCCAGTAGTACCGGGACAGCGTCCTACGAGCAGTACTTC. Encoded protein: CASSTGTASYEQYF.

The V and J genes are TRBV18 and TRBJ1-1; TRBD1 matches at 8 bases. The J segment lost 0 bases and the V segment lost 5 bases, leaving 5 bases of the junction unmatched. The germline gives CDR1 KGHSH, CDR2 LQKENI. The CDR3 length is 15 residues. The CDR3 DNA reads TGTGCCAGCTCAGCAGGGGGCGGGGTGAACACTGAAGCTTTCTTT. This codes for CASSAGGGVNTEAFF. Full variable domain (remainder filled in from reference TRBV18 and TRBJ1-1): NAGVMQNPRHLVRRRGQEARLRCSPMKGHSHVYWYRQLPEEGLKFMVYLQKENIIDESGMPKERFSAEFPKEGPSILRIQQVVRGDSAAYFCASSAGGGVNTEAFFGQGTRLTVV.

This chain links TRBV2 with TRBJ2-5; maybe TRBD1 (6 bases). V lost 6 bases, J lost 4 bases, and 9 bases lay in between. CDR1 and CDR2 from the germline V gene are SNHLY and FYNNEI. This CDR3 has 12 residues. The CDR3 loop is CASRRTVETQYF. CDR3 sequence (DNA): TGTGCCAGCAGAAGGACAGTAGAGACCCAGTACTTC.

CDR3 residues: CASPGGGSPYGYTF. The CDR3 coding sequence is TGCGCCAGTCCTGGAGGGGGGTCCCCCTATGGCTACACCTTC. The chain carries TRBV23-1 and TRBJ1-2; maybe TRBD1 (6 bases). TRBV23-1 is marked as an open reading frame, function uncertain. The CDR3 length is 14 residues. Trimming removed 9 bases at V and 4 bases at J, with 18 bases between.

The CDR3 nucleotides read TGTGCCAGCAGCCCGACAGGGGGCTCCTACAATGAGCAGTTCTTC. Translation gives CASSPTGGSYNEQFF. The genes are TRBV7-9 and TRBJ2-1, with TRBD1 matching over 9 bases. J was trimmed by 0 bases and V by 5 bases; bases with no gene match: 2. Germline CDR1 SEHNR, CDR2 FQNEAQ (reference sequence). The CDR3 sequence is 15 residues long.

The chain uses TRBV6-4 and TRBJ1-2, with 9 positions matching TRBD1. Germline V gives CDR1 MRHNA, CDR2 SNTAGT. This CDR3 region has 13 residues. Losses at the gene ends were 6 bases for V and 4 bases for J; bases not matched to a gene: 3. CDR3: CASRGQGPYGYTF. CDR3 coding DNA: TGTGCCAGCAGGGGACAGGGCCCCTATGGCTACACCTTC.

This clone was picked up a small number of times. The chain combines TRBV3-1 (or the pseudogene TRBV3-2) with TRBJ1-2, with D unresolved. Deletions cut 4 bases from V and 2 bases from J, with 11 bases between. The CDR3 is 14 amino acids. In germline, CDR1 is LGHDT, CDR2 YNNKEL (reference sequence). The CDR3 loop reads CASSLRTANYGYTF. The CDR3 nucleotides are TGTGCCAGCAGCCTTCGGACGGCCAACTATGGCTACACCTTC.

The chain carries TRBV6-1 and TRBJ1-5; D remains unclear. V was pared by 4 bases and J by 1 base, with 14 bases between. The CDR3 has 16 residues. CDR1 and CDR2 (germline): MNHNS, SASEGT. Here the CDR3 reads CASSVWVMGSNQPQHF. CDR3 bases: TGTGCCAGCAGTGTGTGGGTGATGGGAAGCAATCAGCCCCAGCATTTT.

V is TRBV5-1 and J is TRBJ2-7; 10 bases match TRBD1. The CDR3 runs to 13 residues. V was pared by 4 bases and J by 10 bases, with 8 bases of the junction left unmatched. Germline CDR1 reads SGHRS; CDR2 reads YFSETQ. In DNA form, the CDR3 reads TGCGCCAGCAGCCGGACAGGGGGACAGGGACAGTACTTC. Its translation is CASSRTGGQGQYF.

J is TRBJ2-3 and V is TRBV6-7; 10 nucleotides match TRBD2. TRBV6-7 is classed as an ORF, of uncertain function. There are 16 residues in the CDR3. With V trimmed by 6 bases and J by 1 base, 7 bases remained unmatched. CDR3 DNA sequence: TGTGCCAGCAGCCCCTCGCTAGCGGGGGGCACAGATACGCAGTATTTT. Residues: CASSPSLAGGTDTQYF.

This clone occurred once. This rearrangement joins TRBV6-2 or TRBV6-3 to TRBJ1-2; D is unresolved. The CDR3 length is 15 residues. Trimming pared 4 bases from V and 8 bases from J, leaving 20 bases between. The germline V gene has CDR1 MNHEY and CDR2 SVGEGT. CDR3 in amino acids: CASSSAVKRTSGYTF. The CDR3 DNA is TGTGCCAGCAGTTCTGCAGTAAAAAGAACGAGCGGCTACACCTTC.

The CDR3: CASSEEYGRMNSNQPQHF. The CDR3 DNA is TGTGCCAGCAGTGAAGAGTATGGACGGATGAATAGCAATCAGCCCCAGCATTTT. J is TRBJ1-5 and V is TRBV2; D is uncertain. This CDR3 has 18 amino acids. Germline values: CDR1 SNHLY, CDR2 FYNNEI. V dropped 1 base and J dropped 0 bases, with 16 bases sitting between them.

The chain has TRBV4-3 and TRBJ2-5; D perhaps matches TRBD1 (5 bases). V was pared by 3 bases and J by 2 bases, with 13 bases between. CDR1 is LGHNA, CDR2 YSLEER, per germline. The CDR3 covers 15 residues. The CDR3 spells CASSQDARVQETQYF. DNA for the CDR3: TGCGCCAGCAGCCAGGACGCCAGGGTGCAAGAGACCCAGTACTTC.